This TCR beta chain was captured by sequencing in a study of beta chain features in type 1 diabetes. Findings of the study overall: Across patients, naive, central memory and Treg TCRB repertoires exhibited apparently greater similarity than was observed across healthy donors. Within each of all four CD4+ subsets, Type 1 diabetes patients had TCRB CDR3s that were moderately but significantly shorter.

Sequenced material consisted of expressed TCRB transcripts (all of the isolated RNA was reverse transcribed). The data were produced by immunoSEQ multiplex PCR, yet TCRdb's version contains in-frame clones alone and is incomplete. In the table there are fewer than 650,000 clones, 15% to 18% of which are singletons. V was shortened by 2 bases and J by 0 bases, with 14 bases between the two germline ends. The CDR3 has 16 amino acids. Germline assignment: CDR1 MNHEY and CDR2 SMNVEV (reference sequence). For this clone: Its specificity is not known.

The specimen sequenced was naive CD4+ T cells from blood. This chain links TRBV27 with TRBJ2-7; TRBD2 is a possible D gene (5 bases). This sequence originates from a man aged 18-30 years in good health. The DNA of the CDR3 is TGTGCCAGCAGTTTAAAGGCCGGGGTGACCTCCTACGAGCAGTACTTC. Its translation: CASSLKAGVTSYEQYF.